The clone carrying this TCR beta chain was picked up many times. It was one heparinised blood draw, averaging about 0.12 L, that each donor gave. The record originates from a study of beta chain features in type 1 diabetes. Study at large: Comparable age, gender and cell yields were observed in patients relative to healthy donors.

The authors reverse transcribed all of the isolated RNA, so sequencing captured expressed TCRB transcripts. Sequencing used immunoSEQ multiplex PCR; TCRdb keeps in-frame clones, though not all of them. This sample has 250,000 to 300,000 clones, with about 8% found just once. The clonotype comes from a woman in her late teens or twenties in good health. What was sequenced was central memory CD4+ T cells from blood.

The CDR3 DNA reads TGTGCCAGCGTGTATCTTGGGATCGGGGAGCTGTTTTTT. This codes for CASVYLGIGELFF. The chain is built from TRBV2 and TRBJ2-2; the D is unclear. CDR3 size: 13 residues. V shed 8 bases and J shed 7 bases, with 14 bases lying between them. Germline CDR1 is SNHLY and CDR2 is FYNNEI.